Shown below are 22 T cell receptor beta chains from a single sample sequenced in a study of CD8 T cells in ankylosing spondylitis. Using its own MiXCR run on the 5' RACE reads, TCRdb lists one record per CDR3 protein. The sample records 350,000 or so distinct CDR3 sequences, more than 9% being singletons. Sequenced sample: blood, either unsorted or a sorted T cell fraction (not recorded which). The origin of the receptors is a female donor with ankylosing spondylitis or in good health (not recorded which).

This clonotype has more than one count but fewer than ten. This rearrangement joins TRBV28 to TRBJ2-2; D is ambiguous. Germline V gene lookup returns CDR1 MDHEN and CDR2 SYDVKM. This CDR3 comprises 15 residues. Trimming pared 5 bases from V and 4 bases from J, leaving 14 bases between. CDR3 DNA: TGTGCCAGCAGTCCCCCCCTTAGTGGCACCGGGGAGCTGTTTTTT. As protein: CASSPPLSGTGELFF.

The rearrangement links TRBV29-1 to TRBJ2-1; TRBD1 agrees at 8 bases. V lost 1 base, J lost 0 bases, and 8 bases stayed unmatched. Germline V gives CDR1 SQVTM, CDR2 ANQGSEA. The CDR3 is 17 residues long. CDR3 in DNA: TGCAGCGTTGAAGTTTATGGACAGGGAGTCTCCTACAATGAGCAGTTCTTC. It encodes CSVEVYGQGVSYNEQFF.

This clonotype has a count of ten or more. V is TRBV15 and J is TRBJ2-1; D might be TRBD2 (5 bases). Germline assignment: CDR1 LNHNV and CDR2 YYDKDF (reference sequence). The ends were cut back, 0 bases at V and 7 bases at J, with 7 bases in the middle. The CDR3 is 13 amino acids. The CDR3 sequence: CATSRDRGNEQFF. CDR3 DNA: TGTGCCACCAGCAGAGATAGAGGGAATGAGCAGTTCTTC.

CDR3 sequence reads: CSARRLGSTNNEQFF. In DNA form, the CDR3 reads TGCAGTGCTAGGAGGTTGGGGTCCACCAACAATGAGCAGTTCTTC. V and J are TRBV20-1 and TRBJ2-1; no clear D. Germline values: CDR1 DFQATT, CDR2 SNEGSKA (reference sequence). V gave up 3 bases and J gave up 5 bases, with 17 bases separating them. This CDR3 spans 15 amino acids.

This clonotype was recorded at least ten times. The chain carries TRBV29-1 and TRBJ1-5; D is possibly TRBD1 (5 bases). Trimming pared 6 bases from V and 7 bases from J, leaving 13 bases between. From germline, CDR1 is SQVTM and CDR2 ANQGSEA. The CDR3 runs to 12 residues. The CDR3 loop reads CSVGYRGQPQHF. CDR3 sequence (DNA): TGCAGCGTCGGATACCGGGGGCAGCCCCAGCATTTT.

The chain joins TRBV7-2 to TRBJ1-2, with D perhaps matching TRBD1 (5 bases). The CDR3 has 12 amino acids. Trimming took 4 bases from V and 14 from J, leaving 17 bases between them. The germline V gene has CDR1 SGHTA and CDR2 FQGNSA. The CDR3 DNA is TGTGCCAGCAGCTGGGGACGGGCCCAGGGTACCTTC. Translation: CASSWGRAQGTF.

This clonotype was observed at least ten times. This rearrangement joins TRBV4-3 to TRBJ2-2, with D possibly matching TRBD2 (6 bases). V was trimmed by 0 bases and J by 3 bases, leaving 14 bases between them. This CDR3 has 17 amino acids. The V gene's germline CDR1 is LGHNA and CDR2 YSLEER. CDR3 DNA sequence: TGCGCCAGCAGCCAAGAAGGAGGGGCCCTTTACACCGGGGAGCTGTTTTTT. It yields the protein CASSQEGGALYTGELFF.

The chain couples TRBV20-1 to TRBJ2-2, with TRBD1 identical over 9 bases. CDR1 DFQATT and CDR2 SNEGSKA come from the germline V gene (reference sequence). The CDR3 is 15 residues long. V lost 0 bases and J lost 6; bases outside the gene matches: 5. The CDR3 bases are TGCAGTGCTAGAGATTGGGACAGGGCCGCCGGGGAGCTGTTTTTT. It codes for CSARDWDRAAGELFF.

The rearrangement joins TRBV5-5 to TRBJ1-5; perhaps TRBD1 as D (5 bases). Germline V gene data show CDR1 as SGHKS and CDR2 as YYEKEE (reference sequence). The CDR3 is 16 amino acids. Trimming cost V 0 bases and J 5 bases, with 15 bases left between them. The CDR3 DNA follows: TGTGCCAGCAGCTTGGCCGGAGGGACGGAATATCAGCCCCAGCATTTT. This translates into CASSLAGGTEYQPQHF.

This clonotype occurred many times. V gene TRBV5-1 combines with J gene TRBJ1-5; D is possibly TRBD1 (5 bases). Trimming removed 0 bases at V and 6 bases at J, with 13 bases between. Germline-derived CDR1 and CDR2 are SGHRS and YFSETQ. CDR3 length: 15 residues. The DNA of the CDR3 is TGCGCCAGCAGCTTGGTCGGGGGATGGGGTCAGCCCCAGCATTTT. This encodes CASSLVGGWGQPQHF. The full variable domain, its missing parts supplied by reference TRBV5-1 and TRBJ1-5, is KAGVTQTPRYLIKTRGQQVTLSCSPISGHRSVSWYQQTPGQGLQFLFEYFSETQRNKGNFPGRFSGRQFSNSRSEMNVSTLELGDSALYLCASSLVGGWGQPQHFGDGTRLSIL.

This clonotype was counted at least ten times. V usage is TRBV10-3 and J usage is TRBJ1-2; D is unclear. This CDR3 is built from 13 residues. V was shortened by 6 bases and J by 0 bases, with 8 bases between the two germline ends. In germline, CDR1 is ENHRY, CDR2 SYGVKD. The CDR3 reads CAIRPPANYGYTF. CDR3 DNA sequence: TGTGCCATCAGGCCCCCAGCTAACTATGGCTACACCTTC.

Regarding this clonotype: An end of the junction differs from the germline gene, which may be a read error. The chain has TRBV15 and TRBJ1-5, with 9 bases identical to TRBD1. Germline CDR1 LNHNV, CDR2 YYDKDF (reference sequence). The CDR3 covers 15 residues. The DNA of the CDR3 is TGTGCCACCAGCAGTACAGGGGGCGCAAGGCAGCCCCGGCATTTT. It encodes CATSSTGGARQPRHF.

In its sample, this clonotype was seen a few times. The chain has TRBV19 and TRBJ2-1; unclear D gene. Trimming cost V 2 bases and J 8 bases, with 4 bases left between them. The V gene's germline CDR1 is LNHDA and CDR2 SQIVND (reference sequence). The CDR3 is 11 residues long. CDR3 region: CASSISDEQFF. CDR3 in DNA: TGTGCCAGTAGTATAAGTGATGAGCAGTTCTTC.

This clonotype was observed a few times. The genes are TRBV20-1 and TRBJ1-1; D remains ambiguous. The CDR3 has 14 residues. The V end lost 3 bases, the J end lost 0 bases, and 11 bases lay between the germline ends. Germline V lookup: CDR1 DFQATT, CDR2 SNEGSKA (reference sequence). The DNA for the CDR3 is TGCAGTGCTAGCCGGACGGAACTGAACACTGAAGCTTTCTTT. Protein: CSASRTELNTEAFF.

At least ten counts were recorded for this clonotype. The chain couples TRBV12-3 or TRBV12-4 to TRBJ2-7; TRBD2 matches at 7 bases. J gave up 3 bases and V 1 base, and 3 bases lay outside the gene matches. CDR3 length: 14 amino acids. As DNA, the CDR3 is TGTGCCAGCAGTTTAGGGCGGGAGTTCTACGAGCAGTACTTC. Amino acid sequence: CASSLGREFYEQYF.

This clonotype was observed a handful of times. The chain carries TRBV3-1 and TRBJ2-1; D unclear. The CDR3 totals 13 residues. Trimming shortened V by 5 bases and J by 12 bases, and 17 bases separated the two germline ends. CDR1 LGHDT and CDR2 YNNKEL come from the germline V gene (reference sequence). The CDR3 bases are TGTGCCAGCAGCTCGCGTCCTAGGGAAGGGCAGTTCTTC. Its translation: CASSSRPREGQFF.

This clonotype has at least ten counts. V is TRBV27 and J is TRBJ2-3, with a tentative D call TRBD2 (6 bases). Trimming removed 5 bases from V and 2 bases from J, with 14 bases in between. The CDR3 sequence is 15 residues long. Germline loops: CDR1 MNHEY, CDR2 SMNVEV (reference sequence). The CDR3 DNA sequence: TGTGCCAGCAGTATGCCGGGACTCCTCACAGATACGCAGTATTTT. It is translated as CASSMPGLLTDTQYF.

At least ten counts were recorded for this clonotype. The chain combines TRBV4-3 with TRBJ2-3; D may correspond to TRBD1 or TRBD2 (6 bases each). Trimming removed 4 bases from V and 6 bases from J, with 17 bases in between. CDR3 length equals 15 residues. Germline CDR1 LGHNA, CDR2 YSLEER. CDR3: CASSLGGLPIDTQYF. The CDR3 DNA sequence: TGCGCCAGCAGCCTAGGGGGGTTACCTATCGATACGCAGTATTTT.

V gene TRBV20-1 combines with J gene TRBJ2-1, with TRBD2 matching 7 bases. In germline, CDR1 is DFQATT, CDR2 SNEGSKA (reference sequence). V gave up 3 bases and J gave up 4 bases; unmatched junction bases: 6. The length of the CDR3 is 14 residues. The CDR3 DNA sequence: TGCAGTGCTAGCTTTAGCGGGCCATACAATGAGCAGTTCTTC. Its protein product is CSASFSGPYNEQFF.

Comments on this clonotype: A read error is possible here, since a much larger clone lies one base away. The chain combines TRBV9 with TRBJ2-6; 7 positions agree with TRBD2. The CDR3 extends over 16 amino acids. Looked up from germline, CDR1 is SGDLS and CDR2 is YYNGEE. In DNA form, the CDR3 reads TGTGCCAGCAGCGTAGGGGAGGGGACTGGGGCCCACGTCCTGACTTTC. Protein sequence: CASSVGEGTGAHVLTF.

This clonotype was picked up many times. J is TRBJ2-1 and V is TRBV5-1; D remains unclear. This CDR3 comprises 17 residues. Trimming removed 4 bases from V and 1 base from J, with 18 bases in between. The germline gives CDR1 SGHRS, CDR2 YFSETQ. DNA of the CDR3: TGCGCCAGCAGCCGTTCCCAAGAATCACTATCCTACAATGAGCAGTTCTTC. Protein product: CASSRSQESLSYNEQFF.

This clonotype was seen many times. The CDR3 region has the DNA TGCAGTGCCAAGCGGGGGCATAGTGGGGGGCCGTCATTAGGGACCCAGTACTTC. Translation gives CSAKRGHSGGPSLGTQYF. J is TRBJ2-5 and V is TRBV20-1; 8 bases line up with TRBD2. This CDR3 is built from 18 residues. V lost 6 bases and J lost 7; bases outside the gene matches: 25. Germline assignment: CDR1 DFQATT and CDR2 SNEGSKA (reference sequence).